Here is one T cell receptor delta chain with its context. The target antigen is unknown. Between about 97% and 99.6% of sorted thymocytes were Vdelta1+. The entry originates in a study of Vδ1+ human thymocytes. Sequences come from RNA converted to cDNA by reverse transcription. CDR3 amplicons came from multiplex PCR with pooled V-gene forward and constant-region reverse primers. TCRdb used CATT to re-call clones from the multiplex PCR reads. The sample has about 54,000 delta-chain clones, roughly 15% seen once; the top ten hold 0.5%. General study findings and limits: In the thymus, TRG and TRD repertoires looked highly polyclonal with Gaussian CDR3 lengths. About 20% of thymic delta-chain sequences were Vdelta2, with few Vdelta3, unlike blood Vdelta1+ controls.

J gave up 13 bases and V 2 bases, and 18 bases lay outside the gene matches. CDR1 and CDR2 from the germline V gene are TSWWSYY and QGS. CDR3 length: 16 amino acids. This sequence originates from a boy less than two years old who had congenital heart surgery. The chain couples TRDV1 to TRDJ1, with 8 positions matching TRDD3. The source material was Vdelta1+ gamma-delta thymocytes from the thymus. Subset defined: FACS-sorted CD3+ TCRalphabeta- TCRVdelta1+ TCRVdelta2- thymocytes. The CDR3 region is CALGESRVLGAPGSIF. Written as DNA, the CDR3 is TGTGCTCTTGGGGAATCTCGGGTACTGGGGGCTCCCGGTTCCATCTTT.